This record looks at one T cell receptor beta chain sequence and its context. The data are from a study of blood T cell repertoires in COVID-19. Study details: Samples came from the United States, Italy and Spain, spanning acute and convalescent COVID-19.

Donors in Cohort 3 counted as recovered after two negative PCRs, clearance, or symptom resolution. Profiled with immunoSEQ multiplex PCR; TCRdb holds only in-frame clones, not every one. The data hold about 130,000 clones, with roughly 89% observed a single time. The CDR3 totals 15 residues. This chain connects TRBV1 to TRBJ1-4; no check of the table's D call, TRBD1, against the DNA was made. TRBV1 is described as a pseudogene. The source material was PBMCs or T cells enriched from blood (not recorded which). The TCR originated in a man in his fifties or sixties who had recovered from COVID-19. The CDR3 here is CTSRLGTEGYEKLFF. In nucleotides, the CDR3 is TGCACCAGCAGGTTGGGGACAGAGGGGTATGAAAAACTGTTTTTT.